These 19 T cell receptor beta chains share one sample of origin, sequenced in a study of T cell responses to AZD1222 COVID-19 vaccine. Here immunoSEQ multiplex PCR was the method, and the copy in TCRdb shows in-frame clones only, minus some. In the table there are 95,000 to 100,000 clones, 87% of which are singletons. The input for sequencing was peripheral blood, taken on day 0 of AZD1222 vaccination. These receptors were taken from an adult in good health.

The V gene is TRBV27, the J gene TRBJ1-2; 9 bases map to TRBD1. This CDR3 is built from 14 residues. Trimming took 5 bases from V and 8 from J; bases not matched to a gene: 9. Germline-derived CDR1 and CDR2 are MNHEY and SMNVEV (reference sequence). DNA of the CDR3: TGTGCCAGCAGTCGTACTCCGGGACAGGGAGGCTACACCTTC. It codes for CASSRTPGQGGYTF.

This sequence joins TRBV30 and TRBJ2-1; 10 bases match TRBD2. Losses at the gene ends were 2 bases for V and 11 bases for J; bases not matched to a gene: 18. The CDR3 is 17 residues long. CDR1 and CDR2 (germline): GTSNPN, SVGIG (reference sequence). This chain's CDR3 is CAWSPPLEREGRGKQFF. DNA of the CDR3: TGTGCCTGGAGTCCGCCTTTGGAGCGGGAGGGCCGGGGGAAGCAGTTCTTC.

The chain joins TRBV7-9 to TRBJ1-1; D gene unclear. This CDR3 region has 11 residues. Germline V gene data show CDR1 as SEHNR and CDR2 as FQNEAQ (reference sequence). Between the trimmed V and J ends, which lost 0 bases and 6 bases, there was a span of 2 bases. The CDR3 sequence: CASSLAAEAFF. For the CDR3, the DNA is TGTGCCAGCAGCTTAGCTGCTGAAGCTTTCTTT.

In nucleotides, the CDR3 is TGTGCCAGCAGCTCAGACCCCCCGGGGCAGGGTGGTGGCTACACCTTC. Translated: CASSSDPPGQGGGYTF. The gene calls are TRBV7-9 and TRBJ1-2; weak D call: TRBD1 (5 bases). Per germline, CDR1 SEHNR and CDR2 FQNEAQ (reference sequence). The CDR3 runs 16 residues. Trimming removed 4 bases from V and 7 bases from J, with 22 bases in between.

The V and J genes are TRBV6-5 and TRBJ2-1, with 13 bases identical to TRBD2. Trimming at V came to 7 bases and at J to 6 bases, leaving 6 bases not matched to a gene. CDR3 length: 15 amino acids. Germline V gene lookup returns CDR1 MNHEY and CDR2 SVGAGI. The CDR3 DNA sequence: TGTGCCAGCAAACTAGCGGGAGGGCCAGGCAATGAGCAGTTCTTC. Its protein product is CASKLAGGPGNEQFF.

This sequence joins TRBV6-5 and TRBJ2-1; no definite D call. Germline-derived CDR1 and CDR2 are MNHEY and SVGAGI. Trimming cost V 0 bases and J 4 bases, with 10 bases left between them. There are 15 residues in the CDR3. The CDR3 sequence is CASSYSPTQYNEQFF. In DNA form, the CDR3 reads TGTGCCAGCAGTTACTCTCCTACCCAATACAATGAGCAGTTCTTC.

This chain connects TRBV29-1 to TRBJ1-1; D might be TRBD1 (5 bases). The germline V gene has CDR1 SQVTM and CDR2 ANQGSEA. The CDR3 loop spans 14 amino acids. Trimming cost V 0 bases and J 0 bases, with 8 bases left between them. CDR3 sequence: CSVEDTGMNTEAFF. The CDR3 DNA sequence: TGCAGCGTTGAAGATACAGGTATGAACACTGAAGCTTTCTTT.

V gene TRBV5-4 combines with J gene TRBJ2-5; 11 nucleotides agree with TRBD2. Per germline, CDR1 SGHNT and CDR2 YYREEE (reference sequence). This CDR3 contains 15 residues. V lost 4 bases and J lost 4; bases outside the gene matches: 6. The CDR3: CASSQGLAAAETQYF. CDR3 DNA: TGTGCCAGCAGCCAGGGACTAGCGGCAGCAGAGACCCAGTACTTC.

This clone was recorded once. J is TRBJ1-2 and V is TRBV10-3; D perhaps matches TRBD1 (5 bases). The V end lost 5 bases, the J end lost 2 bases, and 15 bases lay between the germline ends. CDR3 length equals 15 residues. The V gene's germline CDR1 is ENHRY and CDR2 SYGVKD. The CDR3 region has the DNA TGTGCCATCAGTTTAACTGACAGATTGAACTATGGCTACACCTTC. It codes for CAISLTDRLNYGYTF.

The rearrangement uses TRBV6-5 and TRBJ2-1; possible D gene TRBD2, 7 bases. The CDR3 has 15 residues. V was shortened by 6 bases and J by 7 bases, with 19 bases between the two germline ends. Germline CDR1 and CDR2: MNHEY and SVGAGI. In DNA form, the CDR3 reads TGTGCCAGCAGCGGGGGAGGGGGTATTTTAAATGAGCAGTTCTTC. This translates into CASSGGGGILNEQFF.

The chain's CDR3 is CASSYGGADEKLFF. CDR3 DNA sequence: TGTGCCAGCAGTTACGGGGGGGCTGATGAAAAACTGTTTTTT. The V gene is TRBV6-5, the J gene TRBJ1-4; perhaps TRBD1 as D (6 bases). Germline assignment: CDR1 MNHEY and CDR2 SVGAGI. Between the trimmed V and J ends, which lost 2 bases and 6 bases, there was a span of 10 bases. The CDR3 length is 14 residues.

This rearrangement joins TRBV5-1 to TRBJ2-2; TRBD1 agrees at 9 bases. V shed 8 bases, J shed 4 bases, and the junction held 9 bases outside the gene matches. The CDR3 runs 15 residues. Germline CDR1 and CDR2: SGHRS and YFSETQ. The CDR3 loop reads CASTPGQGGTGELFF. CDR3 nucleotides: TGCGCCAGTACGCCGGGACAGGGAGGCACCGGGGAGCTGTTTTTT.

Here the CDR3 DNA reads TGTGCCAGCAGCTTCCAGGGTGATTCACCCCTCCACTTT. Translated, it gives CASSFQGDSPLHF. The chain is built from TRBV5-6 and TRBJ1-6; a weak D match, TRBD1 (5 bases). There are 13 residues in the CDR3. Per the germline V gene, CDR1 is SGHDT and CDR2 is YYEEEE. The V end lost 2 bases, the J end lost 8 bases, and 8 bases lay between the germline ends.

This chain links TRBV7-9 with TRBJ2-1; D is unclear. The CDR3 contains 12 residues. Germline CDR1 and CDR2: SEHNR and FQNEAQ (reference sequence). Between the trimmed V and J ends, which lost 5 bases and 3 bases, there was a span of 5 bases. The CDR3 sequence is CASSPSYNEQFF. The CDR3 DNA reads as TGTGCCAGCAGCCCCAGCTACAATGAGCAGTTCTTC.

This chain uses TRBV29-1 with TRBJ1-3, with TRBD1 as a possible D gene (6 bases). Trimming stripped 6 bases from V and 0 bases from J, with 15 bases between. The length of the CDR3 is 15 residues. Germline V lookup: CDR1 SQVTM, CDR2 ANQGSEA. For the CDR3, the DNA is TGCAGCGTCCAGGGGACCCGGACCTCTGGAAACACCATATATTTT. Amino acids: CSVQGTRTSGNTIYF.

This chain connects TRBV5-1 to TRBJ2-7; D possibly corresponds to TRBD2 (6 bases). The CDR3 consists of 15 residues. Germline CDR1 reads SGHRS; CDR2 reads YFSETQ. The V end was cut by 4 bases, the J end by 1 base, with 15 bases between. The CDR3 DNA follows: TGCGCCAGCAGCGTTCTGAATCGGGAGTCCTACGAGCAGTACTTC. Its translation is CASSVLNRESYEQYF.

This clone appeared a few times. The CDR3 DNA reads TGTGCCAGCAGTGATCCTAGCTCTGGAAACACCATATATTTT. Translating gives CASSDPSSGNTIYF. This chain uses TRBV2 with TRBJ1-3; no definite D call. V was trimmed by 3 bases and J by 0 bases, leaving 6 bases between them. Germline V CDR1 and CDR2: SNHLY, FYNNEI. The CDR3 length is 14 residues.

J is TRBJ2-7 and V is TRBV11-2; D is unresolved. The CDR3 has 16 residues. Germline-derived CDR1 and CDR2 are SGHAT and FQNNGV. The V end was cut by 2 bases, the J end by 0 bases, with 14 bases between. Here the CDR3 reads CASSLPTGPLSYEQYF. The CDR3 DNA follows: TGTGCCAGCAGCTTACCAACCGGGCCCCTCTCCTACGAGCAGTACTTC.

In this sample, this clone turned up once. The CDR3 protein is CASSVITGGPSYEQYF. The DNA for the CDR3 is TGTGCCAGCAGCGTGATTACAGGGGGTCCCTCCTACGAGCAGTACTTC. The rearrangement joins TRBV5-8 to TRBJ2-7, with 8 bases matching TRBD1. Germline trimming cut 4 bases from V and 0 bases from J; bases unmatched to any gene: 9. CDR3 length: 16 residues. CDR1 is SGHTS, CDR2 YDEGEE, per germline.